This section outlines one T cell receptor beta chain sequence together with its context. Which antigen it targets is not known. Base qualities are not provided; no much larger clone lies one nucleotide away. Libraries were built with PCR. Sequencing instrument: HiSeq X Ten. High-throughput sequencing was used to characterize TCR repertoires. Through fastp at Q25 and MiXCR, TCRdb rebuilt clones from the public reads, retaining in-frame beta chains. Every CDR3 protein is listed once, alongside the most common genes and DNA of its rows. This sample gives about 15,000 distinct CDR3 sequences in total; more than 50% of them show up just once. Clones ranked in the top ten supply about half of the sample. The sample is drawn from a study of esophageal squamous cell carcinoma under preoperative chemotherapy (dated by TCRdb to 2016 to 2018). In terms of the full investigation: Both tumor-infiltrating lymphocytes and peripheral blood T cells had their TCR repertoires profiled in the study. The study examined the effect of paclitaxel-nedaplatin chemotherapy on T-cell receptor repertoires in patients with esophageal squamous cell carcinoma. The cohort comprised a handful of patients with primary esophageal squamous cell carcinoma. Repertoires from samples taken before paclitaxel-nedaplatin therapy were compared with repertoires from samples taken after paclitaxel-nedaplatin therapy.

Its CDR3 holds 13 amino acids, cysteine through phenylalanine. Only the CDR3 part of the read is kept: 39 bases, read in frame from the first base. Trimming takes 9 bases from V and 13 bases from J, and the germline ends sit 22 bases apart. Taken from the germline V gene, the CDR1 and CDR2 loops are MRHNA and SNTAGT. Paper-wide results and their limitations: Only five patients with esophageal squamous cell carcinoma were analyzed, making for a small cohort. Clonotype frequencies shifted immediately and substantially under paclitaxel-nedaplatin therapy, and abundant clones were more likely to contract than to amplify. Post-treatment tumor-infiltrating lymphocytes appeared partly derived from peripheral T cells migrating into the tumor, not solely from local clonal changes. After chemotherapy, peripheral T cells showed a significant rise in TCR diversity, whereas tumor-infiltrating lymphocytes did not.

The label giving this sample's time point can be read as: before preoperative PTX-NDP chemotherapy. Before surgery, patients were given paclitaxel-nedaplatin as preoperative chemotherapy. The sequence derives from a human donor with esophageal squamous cell carcinoma. The donor label of this sample is uncertain. The V gene is TRBV6-4 and the J gene is TRBJ2-4, with the D call perhaps TRBD1 or TRBD2, each one matching 5 bases. Sampling was carried out from a patient given preoperative chemotherapy. This receptor carries the CDR3 CARGVRATNTQYF. At the DNA level, the sequence is TGTGCCAGGGGGGTGCGGGCCACAAATACGCAGTACTTC.